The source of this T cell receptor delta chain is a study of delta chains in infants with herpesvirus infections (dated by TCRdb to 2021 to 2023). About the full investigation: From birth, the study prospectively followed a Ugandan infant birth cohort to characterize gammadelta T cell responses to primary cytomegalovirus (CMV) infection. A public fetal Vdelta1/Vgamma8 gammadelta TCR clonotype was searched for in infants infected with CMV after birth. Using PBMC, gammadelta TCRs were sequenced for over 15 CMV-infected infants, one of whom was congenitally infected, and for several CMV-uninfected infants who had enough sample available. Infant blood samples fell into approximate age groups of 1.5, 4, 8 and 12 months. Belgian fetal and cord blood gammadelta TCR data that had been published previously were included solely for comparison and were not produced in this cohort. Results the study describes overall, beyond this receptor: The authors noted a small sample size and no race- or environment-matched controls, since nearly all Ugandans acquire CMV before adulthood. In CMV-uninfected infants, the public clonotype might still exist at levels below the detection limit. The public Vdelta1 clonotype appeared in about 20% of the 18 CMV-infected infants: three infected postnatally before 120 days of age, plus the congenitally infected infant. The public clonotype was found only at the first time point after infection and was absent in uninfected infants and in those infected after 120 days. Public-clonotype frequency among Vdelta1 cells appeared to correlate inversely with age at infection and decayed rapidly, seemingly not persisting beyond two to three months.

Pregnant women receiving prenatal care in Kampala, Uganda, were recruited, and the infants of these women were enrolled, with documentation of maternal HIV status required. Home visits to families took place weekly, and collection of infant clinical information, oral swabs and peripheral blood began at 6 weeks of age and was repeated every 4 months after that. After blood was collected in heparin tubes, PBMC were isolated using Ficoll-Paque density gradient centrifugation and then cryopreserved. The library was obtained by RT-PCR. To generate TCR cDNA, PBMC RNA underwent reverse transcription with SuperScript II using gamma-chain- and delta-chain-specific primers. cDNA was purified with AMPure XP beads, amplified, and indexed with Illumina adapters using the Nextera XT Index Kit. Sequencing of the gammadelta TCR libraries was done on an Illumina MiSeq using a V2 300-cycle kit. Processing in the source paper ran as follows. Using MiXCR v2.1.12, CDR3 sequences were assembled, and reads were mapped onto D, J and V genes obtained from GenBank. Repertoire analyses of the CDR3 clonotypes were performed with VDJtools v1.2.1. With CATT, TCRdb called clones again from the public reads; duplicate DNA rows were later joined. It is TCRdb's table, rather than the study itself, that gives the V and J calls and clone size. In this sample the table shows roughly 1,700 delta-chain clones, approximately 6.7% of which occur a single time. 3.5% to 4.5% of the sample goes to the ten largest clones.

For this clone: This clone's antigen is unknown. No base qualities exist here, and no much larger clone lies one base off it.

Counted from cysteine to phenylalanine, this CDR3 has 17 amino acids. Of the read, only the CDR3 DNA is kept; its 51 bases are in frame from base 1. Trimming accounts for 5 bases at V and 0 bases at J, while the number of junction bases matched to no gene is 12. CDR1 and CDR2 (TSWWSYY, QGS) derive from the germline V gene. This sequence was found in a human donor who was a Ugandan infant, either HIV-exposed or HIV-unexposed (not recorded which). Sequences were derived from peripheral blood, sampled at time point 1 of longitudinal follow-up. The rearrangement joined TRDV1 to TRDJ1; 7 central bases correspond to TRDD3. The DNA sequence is TGTGCTCTTGGGAGATCGGGGATAAGGGGATACACCGATAAACTCATCTTT. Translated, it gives CALGRSGIRGYTDKLIF.